This record covers a single T cell receptor beta chain. The data stem from a study of blood T cell repertoires in COVID-19. Overall study: Samples representing acute and convalescent COVID-19 were sourced from the United States, Italy and Spain. Sources were T cells, B-cell-depleted T cells, or PBMCs; the material itself was cDNA or gDNA.

Here immunoSEQ multiplex PCR was the method, and the copy in TCRdb shows in-frame clones only, minus some. The sample contains about 68,000 clones, 70% to 90% of which appear only once. Per the germline V gene, CDR1 is PRHDT and CDR2 is FYEKMQ (reference sequence). Unmatched junction bases numbered 9, after V lost 0 bases and J lost 0 bases. This CDR3 is 18 amino acids long. The V call is TRBV13, the J call TRBJ2-3, with TRBD2 matching 7 bases. The sequenced material came from peripheral blood. This clonotype was sampled from a man in his forties or fifties with acute or convalescent COVID-19. Written as DNA, the CDR3 is TGTGCCAGCAGCTTAGGTAGGACTAGTGACGCTAGCACAGATACGCAGTATTTT. Translating it yields CASSLGRTSDASTDTQYF.